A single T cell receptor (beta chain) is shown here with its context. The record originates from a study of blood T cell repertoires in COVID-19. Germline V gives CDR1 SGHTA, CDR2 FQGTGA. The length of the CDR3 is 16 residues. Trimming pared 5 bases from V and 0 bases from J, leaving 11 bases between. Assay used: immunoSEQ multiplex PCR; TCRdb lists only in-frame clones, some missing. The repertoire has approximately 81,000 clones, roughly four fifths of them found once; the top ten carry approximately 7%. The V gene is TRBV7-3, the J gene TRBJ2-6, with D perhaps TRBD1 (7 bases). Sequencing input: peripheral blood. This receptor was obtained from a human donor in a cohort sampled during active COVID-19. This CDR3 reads CASSPQGGSGANVLTF. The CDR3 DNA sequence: TGTGCCAGCAGCCCCCAGGGGGGCTCTGGGGCCAACGTCCTGACTTTC.